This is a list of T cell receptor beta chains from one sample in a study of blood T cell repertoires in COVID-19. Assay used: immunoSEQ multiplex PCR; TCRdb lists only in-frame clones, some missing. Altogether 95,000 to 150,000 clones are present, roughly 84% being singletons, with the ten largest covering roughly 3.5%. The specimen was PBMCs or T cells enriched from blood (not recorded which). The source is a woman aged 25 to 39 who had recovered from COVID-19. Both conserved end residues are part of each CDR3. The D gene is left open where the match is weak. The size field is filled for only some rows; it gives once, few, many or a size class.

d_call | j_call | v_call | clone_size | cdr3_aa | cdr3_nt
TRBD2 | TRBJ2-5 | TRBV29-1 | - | CSVEEFKRLAGGPETQYF | TGCAGCGTTGAAGAATTTAAACGACTAGCGGGAGGGCCGGAGACCCAGTACTTC
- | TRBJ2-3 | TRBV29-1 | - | CSVRRGIGTDTQYF | TGCAGCGTTCGTCGGGGGATAGGCACAGATACGCAGTATTTT
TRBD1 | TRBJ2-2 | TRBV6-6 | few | CASSPRDRPGKNTGELFF | TGTGCCAGCAGTCCCCGGGACAGGCCGGGGAAGAACACCGGGGAGCTGTTTTTT
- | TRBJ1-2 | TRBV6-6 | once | CASSHQGQLNYGYTF | TGTGCCAGTTCTCACCAGGGGCAGCTTAACTATGGCTACACCTTC
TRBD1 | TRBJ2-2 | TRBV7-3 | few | CASSTSRQGSTGELFF | TGTGCCAGCAGCACCTCCCGACAGGGGAGTACCGGGGAGCTGTTTTTT
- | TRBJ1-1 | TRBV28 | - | CASSLIFGAEAFF | TGTGCCAGCAGTTTAATTTTCGGAGCTGAAGCTTTCTTT
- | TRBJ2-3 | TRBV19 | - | CASSTSKPGYTQYF | TGTGCCAGTAGTACCAGTAAGCCGGGATATACGCAGTATTTT
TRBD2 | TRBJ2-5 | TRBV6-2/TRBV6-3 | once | CASSYPPSGIRETQYF | TGTGCCAGCAGTTACCCCCCTAGCGGGATAAGAGAGACCCAGTACTTC
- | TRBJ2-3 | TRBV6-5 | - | CASRSGTDTQYF | TGTGCCAGCAGATCAGGCACAGATACGCAGTATTTT
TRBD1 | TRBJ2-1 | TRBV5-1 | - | CASSLVRDRRFTYNEQFF | TGCGCCAGCAGCTTGGTCCGGGACAGACGCTTTACTTACAATGAGCAGTTCTTC
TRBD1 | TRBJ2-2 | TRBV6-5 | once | CASRGQGTAGELFF | TGTGCCAGCAGGGGACAGGGGACCGCCGGGGAGCTGTTTTTT
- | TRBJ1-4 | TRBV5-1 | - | CASSPGMNEKLFF | TGCGCCAGCAGCCCAGGGATGAATGAAAAACTGTTTTTT
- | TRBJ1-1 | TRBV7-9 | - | CASSLRTTGEGTEAFF | TGTGCCAGCAGCCTCCGGACGACGGGGGAGGGCACTGAAGCTTTCTTT
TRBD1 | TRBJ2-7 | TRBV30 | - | CAWKDRGYEQYF | TGTGCCTGGAAGGACAGGGGCTACGAGCAGTACTTC
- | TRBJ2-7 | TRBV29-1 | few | CSVDYQGGFGEQYF | TGCAGCGTTGATTATCAGGGTGGGTTCGGCGAGCAGTACTTC
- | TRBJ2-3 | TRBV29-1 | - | CSVGAADTQYF | TGCAGCGTTGGTGCGGCAGATACGCAGTATTTT
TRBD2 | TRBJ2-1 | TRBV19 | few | CASRLASGRIYEQFF | TGTGCCAGTAGATTGGCTAGCGGGAGGATTTATGAGCAGTTCTTC
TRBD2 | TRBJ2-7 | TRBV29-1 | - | CSVDPPSPGLAGGWHTYEQYF | TGCAGCGTTGATCCCCCCTCGCCGGGACTAGCGGGGGGGTGGCATACCTACGAGCAGTACTTC
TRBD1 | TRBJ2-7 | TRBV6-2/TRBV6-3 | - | CASSFDDRAGQYF | TGTGCCAGCAGTTTCGACGACAGGGCGGGGCAGTACTTC
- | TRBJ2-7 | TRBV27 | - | CASSSLSSYEQYF | TGTGCCAGCAGTTCCCTCAGCTCCTACGAGCAGTACTTC
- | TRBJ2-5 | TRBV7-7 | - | CASSAFQGKTQYF | TGTGCTAGCAGTGCATTCCAGGGCAAGACCCAGTACTTC
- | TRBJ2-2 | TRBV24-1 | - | CATSAPLAGVAGELFF | TGTGCCACCAGTGCTCCCTTGGCAGGGGTGGCCGGGGAGCTGTTTTTT
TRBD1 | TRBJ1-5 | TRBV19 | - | CASSMTGGTAQHF | TGTGCCAGTAGTATGACAGGGGGCACGGCCCAGCATTTT
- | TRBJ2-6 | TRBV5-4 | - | CASSLVRASGANVLTF | TGTGCCAGCAGCTTGGTTCGCGCCTCTGGGGCCAACGTCCTGACTTTC
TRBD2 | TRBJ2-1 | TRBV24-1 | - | CASGLAGGNEQFF | TGTGCCTCGGGACTAGCGGGAGGAAATGAGCAGTTCTTC
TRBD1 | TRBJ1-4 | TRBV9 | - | CASSGTLQGARGEKLFF | TGTGCCAGCAGCGGAACTTTACAGGGGGCGCGTGGTGAAAAACTGTTTTTT
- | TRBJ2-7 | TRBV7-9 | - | CASSLSSFFEQYF | TGTGCCAGCAGCTTAAGCTCTTTCTTCGAGCAGTACTTC
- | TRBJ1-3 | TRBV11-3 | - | CASSLGRAGNTIYF | TGTGCCAGCAGCTTAGGCCGGGCTGGAAACACCATATATTTT
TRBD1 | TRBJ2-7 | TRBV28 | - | CASKTGVREQYF | TGTGCCAGCAAGACAGGGGTGCGCGAGCAGTACTTC
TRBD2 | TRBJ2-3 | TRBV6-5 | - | CASSYSTSGSQDTQYF | TGTGCCAGCAGTTACTCGACTAGCGGGAGCCAAGATACGCAGTATTTT
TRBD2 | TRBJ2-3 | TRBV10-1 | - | CASSESGERESPTDTQYF | TGCGCCAGCAGTGAGTCAGGCGAGCGGGAGTCCCCAACAGATACGCAGTATTTT
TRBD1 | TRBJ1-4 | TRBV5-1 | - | CASSFRGRGPEKLFF | TGCGCCAGCAGCTTTAGGGGGCGAGGTCCTGAAAAACTGTTTTTT
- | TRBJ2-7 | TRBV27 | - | CASSLSISSAAYEQYF | TGTGCCAGCAGTTTATCGATCTCTAGCGCAGCCTACGAGCAGTACTTC
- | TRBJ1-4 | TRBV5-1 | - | CASSLGQYATNEKLFF | TGCGCCAGCAGCTTGGGCCAGTATGCAACTAATGAAAAACTGTTTTTT
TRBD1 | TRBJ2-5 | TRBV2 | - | CASSERSGGRETQYF | TGTGCCAGCAGTGAGCGGTCAGGGGGTAGGGAGACCCAGTACTTC
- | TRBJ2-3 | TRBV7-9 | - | CASSLADTFTDTQYF | TGTGCCAGCAGCTTAGCTGACACCTTCACAGATACGCAGTATTTT
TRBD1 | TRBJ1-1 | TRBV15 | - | CATSRDYPTGGRAEAFF | TGTGCCACCAGCAGAGATTACCCAACAGGGGGCAGAGCTGAAGCTTTCTTT
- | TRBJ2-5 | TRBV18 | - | CASSPFKETQYF | TGTGCCAGCTCACCATTCAAAGAGACCCAGTACTTC
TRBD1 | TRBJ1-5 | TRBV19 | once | CASSPGQGLYNQPQHF | TGTGCCAGTAGCCCCGGACAGGGGCTGTACAATCAGCCCCAGCATTTT
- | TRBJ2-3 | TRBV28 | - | CASTLLGTDTQYF | TGTGCCAGCACCCTTCTAGGCACAGATACGCAGTATTTT
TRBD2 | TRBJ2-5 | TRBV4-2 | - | CASSQVELAGKETQYF | TGTGCCAGCAGCCAAGTGGAACTAGCGGGAAAAGAGACCCAGTACTTC
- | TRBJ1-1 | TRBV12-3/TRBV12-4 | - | CASSLDGNTEAFF | TGTGCCAGCAGTTTAGACGGGAACACTGAAGCTTTCTTT
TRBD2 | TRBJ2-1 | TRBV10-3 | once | CAISDLLGTSGRASYNEQFF | TGTGCCATCAGTGATCTCCTCGGGACTAGCGGGAGGGCCTCCTACAATGAGCAGTTCTTC
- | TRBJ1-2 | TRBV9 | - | CASSGATGRGGYTF | TGTGCCAGCAGCGGGGCGACAGGACGCGGAGGCTACACCTTC
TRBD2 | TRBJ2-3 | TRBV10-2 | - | CASRERGSTDTQYF | TGCGCCAGCCGGGAGCGGGGAAGCACAGATACGCAGTATTTT
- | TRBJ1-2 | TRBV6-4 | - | CASSEGGLAYGYTF | TGTGCCAGCAGTGAAGGAGGTCTAGCCTATGGCTACACCTTC
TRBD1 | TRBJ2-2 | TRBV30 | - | CAWSALPSRQGAGGELFF | TGTGCCTGGAGTGCCCTTCCCTCAAGACAGGGGGCCGGCGGGGAGCTGTTTTTT
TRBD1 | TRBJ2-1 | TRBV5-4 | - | CASSENRDSNYNEQFF | TGTGCCAGCAGCGAAAATCGGGACAGCAACTACAATGAGCAGTTCTTC
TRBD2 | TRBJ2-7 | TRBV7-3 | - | CASSLTGGGDEQYF | TGTGCCAGCAGCTTAACCGGTGGGGGGGACGAGCAGTACTTC
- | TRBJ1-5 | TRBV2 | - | CASSQDKGGQPQHF | TGTGCCAGCAGTCAGGACAAGGGAGGCCAGCCCCAGCATTTT
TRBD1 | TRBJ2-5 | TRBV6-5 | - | CASRSSGTGSETQYF | TGTGCCAGCAGGAGTTCCGGGACAGGGTCTGAGACCCAGTACTTC
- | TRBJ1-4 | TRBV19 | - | CASSTADSNNEKLFF | TGTGCCAGTAGTACCGCGGACAGCAATAATGAAAAACTGTTTTTT
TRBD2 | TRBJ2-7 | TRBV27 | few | CASSSGTSGSWVAYEQYF | TGTGCCAGCAGTTCCGGGACTAGCGGTTCTTGGGTTGCCTACGAGCAGTACTTC
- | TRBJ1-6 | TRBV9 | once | CASSVAKAGNSPLHF | TGTGCCAGCAGCGTAGCTAAAGCAGGCAATTCACCCCTCCACTTT
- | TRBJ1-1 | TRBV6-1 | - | CASSEYLPAFF | TGTGCCAGCAGTGAATATCTCCCAGCTTTCTTT
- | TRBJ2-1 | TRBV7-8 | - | CASSSAANEQFF | TGTGCCAGCAGTTCAGCGGCCAATGAGCAGTTCTTC
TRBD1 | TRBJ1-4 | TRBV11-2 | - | CASSRGTGIEKLFF | TGTGCCAGCAGCCGCGGGACAGGGATCGAAAAACTGTTTTTT
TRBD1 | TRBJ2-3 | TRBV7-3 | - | CASSIQGLGSEATQYF | TGTGCCAGCAGCATACAGGGGTTGGGATCCGAAGCGACGCAGTATTTT
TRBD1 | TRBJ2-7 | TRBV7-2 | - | CASSPTGAYEQYF | TGTGCCAGCAGCCCTACAGGGGCTTACGAGCAGTACTTC
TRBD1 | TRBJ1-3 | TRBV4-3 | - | CASSQGGQGPGNTIYF | TGCGCCAGCAGCCAAGGGGGACAGGGACCTGGAAACACCATATATTTT